This T cell receptor (beta chain) was identified in a study of memory CD4+ T cells and cytomegalovirus serostatus. The sort gate was single viable CD3+CD4+CD8-CD45RO+ cells for memory CD4+ T cells. Original analysis: Out-of-frame sequences were removed, leaving 2,204,828 distinct TCRbeta sequences. Libraries were prepared by immunoSEQ multiplex PCR; TCRdb keeps only in-frame clonotypes and omits some of them. D and trimming come from the DNA, and the V and J calls and clone size come from that table. The profile shows some 73,000 clones, 60% to 80% of them singletons. The origin of this receptor is an adult in good health and CMV-seropositive. Sequenced sample: memory CD4+ T cells from blood.

CDR3 in DNA: TGTGCCAGCAGAGTAACAGGGGGCTATGGCTACACCTTC. This translates into CASRVTGGYGYTF. The chain couples TRBV28 to TRBJ1-2; TRBD1 aligns across 8 bases. From germline, CDR1 is MDHEN and CDR2 SYDVKM. Trimming cost V 6 bases and J 4 bases; bases outside gene matches: 4. The CDR3 consists of 13 residues.